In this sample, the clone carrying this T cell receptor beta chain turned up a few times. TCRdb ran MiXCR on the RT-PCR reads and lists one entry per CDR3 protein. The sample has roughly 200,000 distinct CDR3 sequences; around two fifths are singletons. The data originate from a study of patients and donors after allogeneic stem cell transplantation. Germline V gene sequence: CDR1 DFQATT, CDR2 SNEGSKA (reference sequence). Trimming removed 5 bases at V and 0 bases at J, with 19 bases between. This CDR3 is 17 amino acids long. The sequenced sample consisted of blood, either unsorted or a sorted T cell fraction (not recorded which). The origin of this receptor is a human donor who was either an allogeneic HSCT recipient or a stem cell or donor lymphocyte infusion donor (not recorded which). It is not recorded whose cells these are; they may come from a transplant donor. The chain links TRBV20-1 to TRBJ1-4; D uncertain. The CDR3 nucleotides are TGCAGTGCTCCTAGACTTGACACAAACCCAACTAATGAAAAACTGTTTTTT. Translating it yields CSAPRLDTNPTNEKLFF.